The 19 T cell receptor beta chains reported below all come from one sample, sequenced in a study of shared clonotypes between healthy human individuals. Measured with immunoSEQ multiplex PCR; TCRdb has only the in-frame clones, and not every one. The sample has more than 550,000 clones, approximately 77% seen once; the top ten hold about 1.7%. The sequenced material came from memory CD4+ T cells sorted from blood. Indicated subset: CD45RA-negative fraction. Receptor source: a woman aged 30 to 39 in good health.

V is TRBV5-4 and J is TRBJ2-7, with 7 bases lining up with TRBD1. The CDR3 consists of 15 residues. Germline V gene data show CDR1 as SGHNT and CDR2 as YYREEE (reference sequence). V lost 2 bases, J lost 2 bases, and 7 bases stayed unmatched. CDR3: CASSLLGQVPYEQYF. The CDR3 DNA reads TGTGCCAGCAGCTTACTAGGACAGGTTCCCTACGAGCAGTACTTC.

Written as DNA, the CDR3 is TGTGCCAGCAGCCAATTTTCGGGGGCCGGGGAGCTGTTTTTT. Protein: CASSQFSGAGELFF. The V call is TRBV14, the J call TRBJ2-2; D perhaps matches TRBD2 (6 bases). The germline V and J ends were trimmed by 2 bases and 6 bases, with 10 bases remaining between them. CDR3 length equals 14 residues. Germline lookup yields CDR1 SGHDN and CDR2 FVKESK.

The CDR3 region has the DNA TGTGCCAGCAGCCTGACTTGGGACAGACGTTACGAGCAGTACTTC. Its translation is CASSLTWDRRYEQYF. The genes are TRBV5-5 and TRBJ2-7, with TRBD1 matching 7 bases. Germline-derived CDR1 and CDR2 are SGHKS and YYEKEE (reference sequence). CDR3 size: 15 residues. The V segment lost 4 bases and the J segment 4 bases; nucleotides outside the gene matches: 11. Full variable domain (outside the CDR3, taken from reference TRBV5-5 and TRBJ2-7): DAGVTQSPTHLIKTRGQQVTLRCSPISGHKSVSWYQQVLGQGPQFIFQYYEKEERGRGNFPDRFSARQFPNYSSELNVNALLLGDSALYLCASSLTWDRRYEQYFGPGTRLTVT.

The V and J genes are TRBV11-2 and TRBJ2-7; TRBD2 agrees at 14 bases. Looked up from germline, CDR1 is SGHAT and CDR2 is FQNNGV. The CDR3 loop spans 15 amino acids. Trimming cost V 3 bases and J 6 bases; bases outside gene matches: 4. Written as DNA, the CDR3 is TGTGCCAGCAGCTTTGGGACTAGCGGGAGTGCCGAGCAGTACTTC. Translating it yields CASSFGTSGSAEQYF.

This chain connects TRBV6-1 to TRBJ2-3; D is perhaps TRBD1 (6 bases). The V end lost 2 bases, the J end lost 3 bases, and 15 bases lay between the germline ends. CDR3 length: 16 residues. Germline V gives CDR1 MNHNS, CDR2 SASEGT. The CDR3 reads CASSERVGAVTDTQYF. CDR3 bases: TGTGCCAGCAGTGAAAGGGTGGGGGCCGTAACAGATACGCAGTATTTT.

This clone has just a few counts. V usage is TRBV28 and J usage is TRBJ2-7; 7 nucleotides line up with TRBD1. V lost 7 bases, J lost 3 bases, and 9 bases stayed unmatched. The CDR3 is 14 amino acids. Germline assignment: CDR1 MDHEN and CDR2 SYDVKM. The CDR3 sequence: CASNLQGLNYEQYF. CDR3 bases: TGTGCCAGCAATCTACAGGGGTTAAACTACGAGCAGTACTTC.

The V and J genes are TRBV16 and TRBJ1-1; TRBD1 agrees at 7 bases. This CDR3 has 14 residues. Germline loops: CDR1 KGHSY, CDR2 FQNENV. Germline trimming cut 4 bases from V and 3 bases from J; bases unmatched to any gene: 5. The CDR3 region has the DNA TGTGCCAGCAGCCCTTGGGACAGTTACACTGAAGCTTTCTTT. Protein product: CASSPWDSYTEAFF.

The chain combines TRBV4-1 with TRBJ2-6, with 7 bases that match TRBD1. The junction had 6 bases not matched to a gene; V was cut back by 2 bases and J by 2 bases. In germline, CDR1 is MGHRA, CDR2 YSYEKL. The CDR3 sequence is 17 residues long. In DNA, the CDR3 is TGCGCCAGCAGCCAAAAGACAGGGTTCACTGGGGCCAACGTCCTGACTTTC. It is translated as CASSQKTGFTGANVLTF.

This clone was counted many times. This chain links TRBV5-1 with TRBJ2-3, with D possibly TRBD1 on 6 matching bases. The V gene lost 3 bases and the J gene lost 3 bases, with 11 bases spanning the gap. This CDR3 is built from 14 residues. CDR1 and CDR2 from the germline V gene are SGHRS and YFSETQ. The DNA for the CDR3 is TGCGCCAGCAGCTCGTCTACAGGGACAGATACGCAGTATTTT. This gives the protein CASSSSTGTDTQYF.

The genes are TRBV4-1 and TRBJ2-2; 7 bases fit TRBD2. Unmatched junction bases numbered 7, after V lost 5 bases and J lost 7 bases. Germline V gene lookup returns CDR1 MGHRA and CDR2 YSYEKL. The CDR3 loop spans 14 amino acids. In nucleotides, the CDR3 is TGCGCCAGCAGCAGCGGGACTAACCGCGGGGAGCTGTTTTTT. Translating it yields CASSSGTNRGELFF.

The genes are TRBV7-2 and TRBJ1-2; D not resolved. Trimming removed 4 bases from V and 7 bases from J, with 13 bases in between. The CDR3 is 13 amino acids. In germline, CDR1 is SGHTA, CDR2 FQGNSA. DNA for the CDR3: TGTGCCAGCAGCTACCGCGCTAATCCTGGCTACACCTTC. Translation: CASSYRANPGYTF.

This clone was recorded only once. The CDR3 region has the DNA TGTGCCAGCAGTCCAACGACAGGCTCCGGGGCCCAGTACTTC. Its protein is CASSPTTGSGAQYF. This sequence joins TRBV6-1 and TRBJ2-5; maybe TRBD1 (6 bases). V gave up 5 bases and J gave up 9 bases, with 19 bases separating them. The CDR3 runs 14 residues. Germline V gene sequence: CDR1 MNHNS, CDR2 SASEGT.

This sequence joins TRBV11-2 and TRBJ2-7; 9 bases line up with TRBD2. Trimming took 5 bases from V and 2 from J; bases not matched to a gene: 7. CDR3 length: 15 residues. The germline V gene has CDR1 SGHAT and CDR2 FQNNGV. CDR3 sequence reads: CASSTGLARAYEQYF. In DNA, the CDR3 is TGTGCCAGCAGCACCGGACTAGCGAGAGCCTACGAGCAGTACTTC.

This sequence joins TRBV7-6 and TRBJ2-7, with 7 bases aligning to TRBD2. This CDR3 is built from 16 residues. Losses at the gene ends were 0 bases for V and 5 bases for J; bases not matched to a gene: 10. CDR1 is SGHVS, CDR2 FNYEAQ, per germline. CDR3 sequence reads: CASSLAAGPGTNEQYF. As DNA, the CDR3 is TGTGCCAGCAGCTTAGCTGCCGGTCCAGGGACTAACGAGCAGTACTTC.

The CDR3 sequence: CSAQPSGGVLGSGNTIYF. Here the CDR3 DNA reads TGCAGCGCCCAGCCGTCAGGGGGTGTTTTGGGTTCTGGAAACACCATATATTTT. The chain combines TRBV29-1 with TRBJ1-3, with 7 bases identical to TRBD1. CDR3 length: 18 amino acids. The V gene end was trimmed by 7 bases and the J gene end by 1 base; junction bases not matched to a gene: 19. The germline CDR1 and CDR2 sequences are SQVTM and ANQGSEA.

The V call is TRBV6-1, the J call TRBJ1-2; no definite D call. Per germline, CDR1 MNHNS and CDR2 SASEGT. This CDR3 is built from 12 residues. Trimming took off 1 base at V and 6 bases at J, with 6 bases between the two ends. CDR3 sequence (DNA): TGTGCCAGCAGTGAAGTGAGGGATGGCTACACCTTC. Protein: CASSEVRDGYTF.

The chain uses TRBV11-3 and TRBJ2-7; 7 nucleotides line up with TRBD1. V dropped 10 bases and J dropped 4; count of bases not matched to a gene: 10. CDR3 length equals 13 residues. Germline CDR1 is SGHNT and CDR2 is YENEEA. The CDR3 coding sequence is TGTGCCAATCCCGGGACAGACCTTTACGAGCAGTACTTC. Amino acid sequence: CANPGTDLYEQYF. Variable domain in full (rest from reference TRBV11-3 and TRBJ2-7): EAGVVQSPRYKIIEKKQPVAFWCNPISGHNTLYWYLQNLGQGPELLIRYENEEAVDDSQLPKDRFSAERLKGVDSTLKIQPAELGDSAVYLCANPGTDLYEQYFGPGTRLTVT.

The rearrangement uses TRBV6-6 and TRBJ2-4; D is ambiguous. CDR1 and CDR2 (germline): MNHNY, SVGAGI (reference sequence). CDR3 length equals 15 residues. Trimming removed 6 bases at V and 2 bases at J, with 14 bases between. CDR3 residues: CASSSQLGTKNIQYF. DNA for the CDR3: TGTGCCAGCAGCTCTCAATTGGGTACCAAAAACATTCAGTACTTC.

The CDR3, as DNA: TGTGCCAGCAGCTTCTCCCCCGGGACTAGCGGATACAATGAGCAGTTCTTC. This gives the protein CASSFSPGTSGYNEQFF. This chain uses TRBV9 with TRBJ2-1; TRBD2 matches 11 bases. Unmatched junction bases numbered 10, after V lost 4 bases and J lost 4 bases. CDR3 length: 17 amino acids. Germline V gives CDR1 SGDLS, CDR2 YYNGEE. Using reference TRBV9 and TRBJ2-1 for the parts outside the CDR3, the full variable domain is DSGVTQTPKHLITATGQRVTLRCSPRSGDLSVYWYQQSLDQGLQFLIQYYNGEERAKGNILERFSAQQFPDLHSELNLSSLELGDSALYFCASSFSPGTSGYNEQFFGPGTRLTVL.